This TCR beta chain was identified during a study of CD8 T cells in Susac syndrome. TEMRA cells were FACS-enriched, with CD8+ and CD4+ T cells isolated negatively. A quantity of about 0.5 to 1 ug RNA underwent reverse transcription using random hexamers. TCRdb re-called the immunoSEQ multiplex PCR reads through MiXCR, storing one row per CDR3 protein. This table holds about 80,000 distinct CDR3 sequences, 93% found once. The sequencing sample was made of CD4+ T cells from PBMCs. The clonotype originates from a human donor with Susac syndrome.

The CDR3 DNA sequence: TGTGCCACCAGCAGAGATAGGACAGATACGCAGTATTTT. The encoded protein is CATSRDRTDTQYF. J is TRBJ2-3 and V is TRBV15; D not resolved. CDR1 and CDR2 (germline): LNHNV, YYDKDF (reference sequence). The ends were cut back, 0 bases at V and 3 bases at J, with 4 bases in the middle. This CDR3 has 13 amino acids.